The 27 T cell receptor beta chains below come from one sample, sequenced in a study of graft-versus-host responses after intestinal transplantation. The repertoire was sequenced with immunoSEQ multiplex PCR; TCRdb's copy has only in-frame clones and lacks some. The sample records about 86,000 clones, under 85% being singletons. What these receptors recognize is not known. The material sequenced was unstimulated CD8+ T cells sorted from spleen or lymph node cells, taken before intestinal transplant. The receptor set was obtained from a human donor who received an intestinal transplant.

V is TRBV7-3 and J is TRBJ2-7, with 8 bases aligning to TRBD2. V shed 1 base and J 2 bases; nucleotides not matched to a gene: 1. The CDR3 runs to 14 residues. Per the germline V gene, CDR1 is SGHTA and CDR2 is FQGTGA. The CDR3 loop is CASSLNGRAYEQYF. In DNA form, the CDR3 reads TGTGCCAGCAGCTTAAACGGGAGGGCCTACGAGCAGTACTTC.

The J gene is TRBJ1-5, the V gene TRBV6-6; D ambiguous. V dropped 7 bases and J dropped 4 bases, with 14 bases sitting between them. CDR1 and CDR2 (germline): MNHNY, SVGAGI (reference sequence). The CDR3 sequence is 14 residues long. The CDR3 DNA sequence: TGTGCCAGCACCCCCTCCGGCCTTAATCAGCCCCAGCATTTT. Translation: CASTPSGLNQPQHF.

The CDR3 sequence is CASSSFGGLNQPQHF. CDR3 in DNA: TGTGCCAGCAGTTCCTTCGGGGGCCTCAATCAGCCCCAGCATTTT. The rearrangement links TRBV28 to TRBJ1-5; perhaps TRBD1 as D (6 bases). The length of the CDR3 is 15 residues. Germline CDR1 reads MDHEN; CDR2 reads SYDVKM. The V end lost 4 bases, the J end lost 3 bases, and 13 bases lay between the germline ends.

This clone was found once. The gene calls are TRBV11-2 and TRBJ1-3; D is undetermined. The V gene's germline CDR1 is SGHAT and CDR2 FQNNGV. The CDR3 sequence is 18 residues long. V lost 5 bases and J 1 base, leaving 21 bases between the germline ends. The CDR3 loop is CASSAVGVLLNSGNTIYF. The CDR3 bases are TGTGCCAGCAGCGCCGTCGGGGTGCTTCTGAATTCTGGAAACACCATATATTTT.

CDR3 sequence (DNA): TGCAGCGTTGAAGATATACTAGCGGGGGCGAACACCGGGGAGCTGTTTTTT. Protein sequence: CSVEDILAGANTGELFF. The chain has TRBV29-1 and TRBJ2-2; TRBD2 matches at 11 bases. The trim removed 0 bases at V and 0 bases at J, leaving 3 bases unmatched. The V gene's germline CDR1 is SQVTM and CDR2 ANQGSEA. The CDR3 is made up of 17 amino acids.

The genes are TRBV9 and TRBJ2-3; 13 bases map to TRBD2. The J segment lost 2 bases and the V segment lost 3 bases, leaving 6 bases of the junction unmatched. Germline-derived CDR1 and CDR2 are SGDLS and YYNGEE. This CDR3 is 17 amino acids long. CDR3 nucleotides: TGTGCCAGCAGCGCCTCCGGGACTAGCGGGGTCACAGATACGCAGTATTTT. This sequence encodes CASSASGTSGVTDTQYF.

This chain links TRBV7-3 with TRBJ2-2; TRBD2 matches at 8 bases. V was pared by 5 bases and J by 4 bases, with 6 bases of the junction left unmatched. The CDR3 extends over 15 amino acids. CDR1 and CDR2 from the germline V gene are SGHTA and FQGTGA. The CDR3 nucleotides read TGTGCCAGCAGCCCCCGTACTAGCGGCACCGGGGAGCTGTTTTTT. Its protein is CASSPRTSGTGELFF. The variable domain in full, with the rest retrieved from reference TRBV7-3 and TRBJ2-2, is GAGVSQTPSNKVTEKGKYVELRCDPISGHTALYWYRQSLGQGPEFLIYFQGTGAADDSGLPNDRFFAVRPEGSVSTLKIQRTERGDSAVYLCASSPRTSGTGELFFGEGSRLTVL.

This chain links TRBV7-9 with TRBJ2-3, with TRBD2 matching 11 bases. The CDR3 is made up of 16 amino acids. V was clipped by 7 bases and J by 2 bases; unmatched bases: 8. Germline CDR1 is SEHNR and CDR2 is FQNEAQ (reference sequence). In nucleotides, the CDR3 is TGTGCCAGCACCCCGACTAGCGGGATTTCCACAGATACGCAGTATTTT. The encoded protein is CASTPTSGISTDTQYF.

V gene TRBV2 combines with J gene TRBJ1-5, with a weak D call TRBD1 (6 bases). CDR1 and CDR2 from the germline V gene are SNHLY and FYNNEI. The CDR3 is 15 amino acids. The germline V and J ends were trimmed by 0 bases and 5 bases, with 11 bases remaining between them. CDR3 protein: CASSEAHRAYQPQHF. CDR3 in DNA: TGTGCCAGCAGTGAAGCGCACAGGGCATATCAGCCCCAGCATTTT.

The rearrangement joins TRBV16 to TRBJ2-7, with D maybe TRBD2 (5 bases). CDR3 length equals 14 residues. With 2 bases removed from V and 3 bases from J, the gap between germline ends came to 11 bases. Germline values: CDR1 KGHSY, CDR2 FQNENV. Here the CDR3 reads CASSQRAVFYEQYF. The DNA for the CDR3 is TGTGCCAGCAGCCAACGAGCGGTATTCTACGAGCAGTACTTC. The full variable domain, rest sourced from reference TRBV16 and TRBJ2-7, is GEEVAQTPKHLVRGEGQKAKLYCAPIKGHSYVFWYQQVLKNEFKFLISFQNENVFDETGMPKERFSAKCLPNSPCSLEIQATKLEDSAVYFCASSQRAVFYEQYFGPGTRLTVT.

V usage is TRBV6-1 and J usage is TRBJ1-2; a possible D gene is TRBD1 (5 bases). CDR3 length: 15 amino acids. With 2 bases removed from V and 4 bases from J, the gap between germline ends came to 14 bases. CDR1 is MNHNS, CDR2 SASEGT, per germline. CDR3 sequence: CASSEPPGWPYGYTF. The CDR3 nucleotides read TGTGCCAGCAGTGAACCCCCAGGGTGGCCCTATGGCTACACCTTC.

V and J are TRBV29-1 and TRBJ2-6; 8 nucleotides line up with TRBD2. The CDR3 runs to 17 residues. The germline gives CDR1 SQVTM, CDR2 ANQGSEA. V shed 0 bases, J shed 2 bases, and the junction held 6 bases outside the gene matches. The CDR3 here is CSVEEQSGSTGANVLTF. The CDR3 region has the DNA TGCAGCGTTGAAGAACAAAGCGGGAGCACTGGGGCCAACGTCCTGACTTTC.

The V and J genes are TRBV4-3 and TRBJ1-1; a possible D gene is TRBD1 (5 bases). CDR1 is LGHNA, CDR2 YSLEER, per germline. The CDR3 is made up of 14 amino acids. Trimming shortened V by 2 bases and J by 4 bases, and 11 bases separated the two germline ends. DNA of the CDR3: TGCGCCAGCAGCCAACAGGGCGGGGGCACTGAAGCTTTCTTT. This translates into CASSQQGGGTEAFF.

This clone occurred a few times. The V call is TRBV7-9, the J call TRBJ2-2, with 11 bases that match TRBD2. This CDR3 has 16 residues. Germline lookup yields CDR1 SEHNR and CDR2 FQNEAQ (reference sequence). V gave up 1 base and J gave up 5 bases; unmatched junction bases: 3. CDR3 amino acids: CASSLGTSGRTGELFF. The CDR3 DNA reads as TGTGCCAGCAGCTTAGGGACTAGCGGGCGGACCGGGGAGCTGTTTTTT.

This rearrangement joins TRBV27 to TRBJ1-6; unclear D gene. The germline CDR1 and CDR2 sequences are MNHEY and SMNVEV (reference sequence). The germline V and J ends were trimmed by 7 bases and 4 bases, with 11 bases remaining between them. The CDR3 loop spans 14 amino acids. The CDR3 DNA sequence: TGTGCCAGCACCTCGACATTTTATAATTCACCCCTCCACTTT. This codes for CASTSTFYNSPLHF.

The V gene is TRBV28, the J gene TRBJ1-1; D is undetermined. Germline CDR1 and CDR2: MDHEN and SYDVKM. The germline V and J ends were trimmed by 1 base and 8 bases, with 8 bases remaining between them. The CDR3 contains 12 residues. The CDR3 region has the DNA TGTGCCAGCAGTTTATCGGGCCGCGAAGCTTTCTTT. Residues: CASSLSGREAFF.

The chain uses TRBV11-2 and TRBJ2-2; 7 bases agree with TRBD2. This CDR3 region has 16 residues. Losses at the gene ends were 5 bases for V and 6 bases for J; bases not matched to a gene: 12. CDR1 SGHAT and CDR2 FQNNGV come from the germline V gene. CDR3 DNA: TGTGCCAGCAGCATAAACATGGGACTACCGTCCGGGGAGCTGTTTTTT. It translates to CASSINMGLPSGELFF.

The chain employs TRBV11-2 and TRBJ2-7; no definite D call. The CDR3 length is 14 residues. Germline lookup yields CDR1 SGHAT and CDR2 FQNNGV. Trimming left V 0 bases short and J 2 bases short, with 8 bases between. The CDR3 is CASSLDLNTYEQYF. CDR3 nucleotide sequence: TGTGCCAGCAGCTTAGATCTGAATACCTACGAGCAGTACTTC. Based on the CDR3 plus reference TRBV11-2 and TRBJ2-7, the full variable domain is EAGVAQSPRYKIIEKRQSVAFWCNPISGHATLYWYQQILGQGPKLLIQFQNNGVVDDSQLPKDRFSAERLKGVDSTLKIQPAKLEDSAVYLCASSLDLNTYEQYFGPGTRLTVT.

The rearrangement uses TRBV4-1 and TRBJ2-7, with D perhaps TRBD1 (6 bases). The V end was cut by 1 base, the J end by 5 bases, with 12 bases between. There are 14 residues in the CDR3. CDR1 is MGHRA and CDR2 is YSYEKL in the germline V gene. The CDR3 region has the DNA TGCGCCAGCAGCCAAGCAGGGGACAAAGACGAGCAGTACTTC. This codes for CASSQAGDKDEQYF.

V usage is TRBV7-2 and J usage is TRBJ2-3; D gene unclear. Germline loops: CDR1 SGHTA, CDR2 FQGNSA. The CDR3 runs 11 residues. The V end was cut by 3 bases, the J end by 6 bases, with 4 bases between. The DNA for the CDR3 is TGTGCCAGCAGCTTTAGGGATACGCAGTATTTT. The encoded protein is CASSFRDTQYF.

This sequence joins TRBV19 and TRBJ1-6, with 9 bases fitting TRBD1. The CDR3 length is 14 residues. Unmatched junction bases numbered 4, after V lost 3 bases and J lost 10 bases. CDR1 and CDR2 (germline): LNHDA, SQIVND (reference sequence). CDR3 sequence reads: CASSIGTGRSPLHF. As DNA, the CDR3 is TGTGCCAGTAGTATCGGGACAGGGCGGTCACCCCTCCACTTT.

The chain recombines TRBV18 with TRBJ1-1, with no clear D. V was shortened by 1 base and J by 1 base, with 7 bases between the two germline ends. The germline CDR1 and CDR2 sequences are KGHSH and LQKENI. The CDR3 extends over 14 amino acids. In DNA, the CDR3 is TGTGCCAGCTCACCACTACACGGGAACACTGAAGCTTTCTTT. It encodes CASSPLHGNTEAFF.

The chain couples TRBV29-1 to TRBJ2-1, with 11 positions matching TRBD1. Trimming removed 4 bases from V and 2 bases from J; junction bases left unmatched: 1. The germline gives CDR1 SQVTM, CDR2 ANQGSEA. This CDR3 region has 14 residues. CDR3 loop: CSVAGQGAYNEQFF. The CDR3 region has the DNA TGCAGCGTTGCGGGACAGGGGGCCTACAATGAGCAGTTCTTC.

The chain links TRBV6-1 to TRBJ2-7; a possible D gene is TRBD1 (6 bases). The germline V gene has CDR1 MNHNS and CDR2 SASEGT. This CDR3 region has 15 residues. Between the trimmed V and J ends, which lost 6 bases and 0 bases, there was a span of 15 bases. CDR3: CASSPGTDSSYEQYF. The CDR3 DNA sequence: TGTGCCAGCAGCCCCGGGACGGACAGCTCCTACGAGCAGTACTTC.

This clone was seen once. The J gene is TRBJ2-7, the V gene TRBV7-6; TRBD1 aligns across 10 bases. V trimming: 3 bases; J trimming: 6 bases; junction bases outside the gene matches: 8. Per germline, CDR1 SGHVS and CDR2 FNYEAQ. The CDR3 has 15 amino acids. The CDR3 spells CASSFVGTGVGEQYF. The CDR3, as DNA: TGTGCCAGCAGCTTTGTAGGGACAGGGGTTGGCGAGCAGTACTTC.

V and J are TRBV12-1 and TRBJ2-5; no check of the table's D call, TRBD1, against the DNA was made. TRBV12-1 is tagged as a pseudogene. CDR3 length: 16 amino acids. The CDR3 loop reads CASRTRQGRFYVTQYF. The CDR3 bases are TGTGCCAGCAGAACCCGACAGGGACGGTTTTACGTGACCCAGTACTTC.

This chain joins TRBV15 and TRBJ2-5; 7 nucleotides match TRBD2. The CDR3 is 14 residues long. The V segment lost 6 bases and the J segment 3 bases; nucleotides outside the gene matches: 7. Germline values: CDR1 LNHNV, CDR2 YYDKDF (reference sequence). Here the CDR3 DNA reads TGTGCCACCAGTCCGAGCCTAGCGGAAGAGACCCAGTACTTC. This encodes CATSPSLAEETQYF.